These 14 T cell receptor beta chains share one sample of origin, sequenced in a study of radiotherapy plus CTLA-4 blockade in lung cancer. This table comes from immunoSEQ multiplex PCR, and its TCRdb copy is limited to in-frame clones, with some not included. The sample lists fewer than 65,000 clones, about 83% seen once, with around 4.8% in the top ten. Sequencing used peripheral blood, obtained from a patient treated with radiotherapy plus ipilimumab. The receptors come from a human donor with non-small cell lung cancer whose response to radiotherapy plus ipilimumab could not be evaluated.

The CDR3 DNA reads as TGTGCCATCAGTGTAAGGACAGGGGGCGATCTGGACTATGGCTACACCTTC. This encodes CAISVRTGGDLDYGYTF. The chain joins TRBV10-3 to TRBJ1-2; 11 bases are a match to TRBD1. The V gene end was trimmed by 4 bases and the J gene end by 3 bases; junction bases not matched to a gene: 10. Looked up from germline, CDR1 is ENHRY and CDR2 is SYGVKD. This CDR3 contains 17 residues.

The CDR3 DNA sequence: TGTGCCAGCTCATTCATCTCGGGACAGGGGAACGGTGCGTACGAGCAGTACTTC. This translates into CASSFISGQGNGAYEQYF. This chain uses TRBV18 with TRBJ2-7; TRBD1 matches 10 bases. The CDR3 is 18 residues long. Germline loops: CDR1 KGHSH, CDR2 LQKENI. The V and J ends lost 5 bases and 4 bases, in that order; junction bases with no gene match: 17.

This clone is a singleton in its sample. The chain has TRBV2 and TRBJ1-1, with D uncertain. CDR3 length: 15 residues. CDR1 and CDR2 from the germline V gene are SNHLY and FYNNEI. Deletions cut 6 bases from V and 4 bases from J, with 18 bases between. The CDR3 nucleotides read TGTGCCAGCAGGACTCGGGGTATAGGGAGCACTGAAGCTTTCTTT. It yields the protein CASRTRGIGSTEAFF.

The chain employs TRBV6-5 and TRBJ1-4; D unresolved. The V and J ends lost 8 bases and 2 bases respectively, with 9 bases between them. The CDR3 extends over 13 amino acids. Germline V gene data show CDR1 as MNHEY and CDR2 as SVGAGI. In DNA form, the CDR3 reads TGTGCCAGCGCGATCAGGACTAATGAAAAACTGTTTTTT. Protein product: CASAIRTNEKLFF.

CDR3 amino acids: CASSQDRGRSPLHF. CDR3 bases: TGCGCCAGCAGCCAGGACAGGGGGAGGTCACCCCTCCACTTT. The V call is TRBV4-1, the J call TRBJ1-6, with 10 nucleotides matching TRBD1. The CDR3 is 14 amino acids. CDR1 is MGHRA, CDR2 YSYEKL, per germline. After removal of 3 bases from V and 10 bases from J, the junction contained 3 bases not matched to a gene.

This chain connects TRBV6-5 to TRBJ1-1; TRBD1 agrees at 10 bases. Germline V gene sequence: CDR1 MNHEY, CDR2 SVGAGI. With V trimmed by 6 bases and J by 4 bases, 5 bases remained unmatched. The CDR3 spans 14 residues. The CDR3 nucleotides are TGTGCCAGCAGCAGCCGGGACAGGGGCACTGAAGCTTTCTTT. Its translation is CASSSRDRGTEAFF.

This chain connects TRBV7-2 to TRBJ2-1; TRBD1 agrees at 7 bases. The germline V gene has CDR1 SGHTA and CDR2 FQGNSA. V shed 5 bases and J 5 bases; nucleotides not matched to a gene: 3. This CDR3 contains 13 residues. CDR3 nucleotide sequence: TGTGCCAGCAGCCAAGACAGGGACAATGAGCAGTTCTTC. Encoded protein: CASSQDRDNEQFF.

J is TRBJ1-1 and V is TRBV5-5; D is ambiguous. The CDR3 consists of 14 residues. Between the trimmed V and J ends, which lost 0 bases and 1 base, there was a span of 7 bases. The V gene's germline CDR1 is SGHKS and CDR2 YYEKEE (reference sequence). The CDR3 DNA reads as TGTGCCAGCAGCTTGGCAGTCCCGAACACTGAAGCTTTCTTT. Translating it yields CASSLAVPNTEAFF.

J is TRBJ1-5 and V is TRBV6-1; 9 bases map to TRBD1. This CDR3 has 15 amino acids. Per germline, CDR1 MNHNS and CDR2 SASEGT. V shed 2 bases, J shed 2 bases, and the junction held 1 base outside the gene matches. The CDR3 loop reads CASSEWTGGNQPQHF. CDR3 coding DNA: TGTGCCAGCAGTGAATGGACAGGGGGCAATCAGCCCCAGCATTTT.

The rearrangement uses TRBV30 and TRBJ1-4, with D maybe TRBD1 (5 bases). V lost 3 bases to trimming and J lost 8 bases, with 19 bases between them. There are 15 residues in the CDR3. The germline gives CDR1 GTSNPN, CDR2 SVGIG (reference sequence). The CDR3 DNA sequence: TGTGCCTGGAGCTCACGTGTGGGGCCTCGGGAAAAACTGTTTTTT. It yields the protein CAWSSRVGPREKLFF.

A single count supports this clone. The chain couples TRBV28 to TRBJ2-7, with D possibly matching TRBD2 (5 bases). CDR1 and CDR2 (germline): MDHEN, SYDVKM. V lost 6 bases, J lost 7 bases, and 13 bases lay in between. CDR3 length: 12 amino acids. The CDR3 region is CASSRTAVEQYF. The DNA of the CDR3 is TGTGCCAGCAGCAGGACTGCCGTTGAGCAGTACTTC.

This CDR3 reads CASSYKGNYGYTF. CDR3 sequence (DNA): TGTGCCAGTAGCTATAAGGGGAACTATGGCTACACCTTC. The chain uses TRBV19 and TRBJ1-2, with D possibly TRBD1 on 5 matching bases. V lost 6 bases to trimming and J lost 2 bases, with 10 bases between them. Per germline, CDR1 LNHDA and CDR2 SQIVND (reference sequence). The CDR3 sequence is 13 residues long.

The V call is TRBV4-3, the J call TRBJ2-3, with 7 bases matching TRBD2. The CDR3 covers 15 residues. Germline V CDR1 and CDR2: LGHNA, YSLEER. Trimming removed 0 bases from V and 8 bases from J; junction bases left unmatched: 8. The CDR3 DNA follows: TGCGCCAGCAGCCAAGATGGCGGGAGTTGGTCTACGCAGTATTTT. This codes for CASSQDGGSWSTQYF.

This clone came up once. The chain carries TRBV5-1 and TRBJ2-1; tentative D call: TRBD2 (6 bases). Germline CDR1 reads SGHRS; CDR2 reads YFSETQ. CDR3 length: 16 residues. V was clipped by 0 bases and J by 0 bases, with 10 bases between them. CDR3 bases: TGCGCCAGCAGCTTGGGGGACGGGAGCTCCTACAATGAGCAGTTCTTC. Residues: CASSLGDGSSYNEQFF.